This TCR beta chain originates from a study of blood T cells in healthy people across ages. Regarding the study as a whole: Strong correlation was found linking TCR beta diversity to naive T cell percentage.

Per germline, CDR1 MDHEN and CDR2 SYDVKM. J was trimmed by 5 bases and V by 6 bases; bases with no gene match: 9. The CDR3 spans 15 residues. This clonotype was seen repeatedly, ten times or more. Its target is unknown. Next came a second PCR, run for roughly 6 to 11 cycles, which used a sample-barcoded 5' primer along with a J-beta primer mix. Each CDR3 protein gets one entry after TCRdb re-called the 5' RACE reads with MiXCR. The table includes hundreds of thousands of distinct CDR3 sequences, roughly a quarter detected once. The sequence came from a woman aged 70 to 79 in good health. The sequenced material came from blood. The V call is TRBV28, the J call TRBJ2-7, with 11 bases lining up with TRBD2. The CDR3 region has the DNA TGTGCCAGCAGGGTAACTAGCGGGAGTATCGACGAGCAGTACTTC. This encodes CASRVTSGSIDEQYF.